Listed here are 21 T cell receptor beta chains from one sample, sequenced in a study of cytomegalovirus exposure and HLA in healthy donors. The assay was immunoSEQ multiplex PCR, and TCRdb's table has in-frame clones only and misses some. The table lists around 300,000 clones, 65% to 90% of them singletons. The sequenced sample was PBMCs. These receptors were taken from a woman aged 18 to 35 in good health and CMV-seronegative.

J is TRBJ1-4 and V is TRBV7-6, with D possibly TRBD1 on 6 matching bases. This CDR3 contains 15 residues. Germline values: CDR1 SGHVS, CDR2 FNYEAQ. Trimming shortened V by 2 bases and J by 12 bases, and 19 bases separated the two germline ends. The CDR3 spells CASSLYRDKGRELFF. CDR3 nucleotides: TGTGCCAGCAGCTTATACCGGGACAAGGGAAGGGAACTGTTTTTT.

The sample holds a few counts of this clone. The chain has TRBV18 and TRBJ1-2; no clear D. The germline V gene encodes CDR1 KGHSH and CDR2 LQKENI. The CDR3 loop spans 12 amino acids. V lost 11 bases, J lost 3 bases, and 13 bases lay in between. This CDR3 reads CAARGVYYGYTF. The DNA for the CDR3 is TGTGCCGCCCGCGGGGTATACTATGGCTACACCTTC.

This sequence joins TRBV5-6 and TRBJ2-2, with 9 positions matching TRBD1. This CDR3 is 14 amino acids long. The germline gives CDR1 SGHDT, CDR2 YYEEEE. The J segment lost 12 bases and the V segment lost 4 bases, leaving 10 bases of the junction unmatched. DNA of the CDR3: TGTGCCAGCAGCGACGGACAGGGGTGGGCCAAGCTGTTTTTT. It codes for CASSDGQGWAKLFF.

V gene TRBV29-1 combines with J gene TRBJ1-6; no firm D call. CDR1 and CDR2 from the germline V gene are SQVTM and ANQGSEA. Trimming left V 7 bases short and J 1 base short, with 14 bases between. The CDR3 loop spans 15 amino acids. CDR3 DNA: TGCAGCGGGAGGCAGACTGGGTCCTATAATTCACCCCTCCACTTT. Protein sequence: CSGRQTGSYNSPLHF.

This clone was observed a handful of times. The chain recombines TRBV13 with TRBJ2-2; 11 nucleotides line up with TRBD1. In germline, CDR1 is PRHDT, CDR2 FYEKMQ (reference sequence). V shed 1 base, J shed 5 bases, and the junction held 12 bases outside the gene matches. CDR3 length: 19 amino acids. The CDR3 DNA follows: TGTGCCAGCAGCTTAGCTATACCGGGACAGGGGGAGTGGACCGGGGAGCTGTTTTTT. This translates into CASSLAIPGQGEWTGELFF.

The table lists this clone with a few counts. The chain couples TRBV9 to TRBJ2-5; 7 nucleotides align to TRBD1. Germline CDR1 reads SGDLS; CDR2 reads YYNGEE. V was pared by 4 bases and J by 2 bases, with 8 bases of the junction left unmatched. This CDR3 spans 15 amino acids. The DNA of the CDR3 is TGTGCCAGCAGCCCCGGGACAGTGGAGCAAGAGACCCAGTACTTC. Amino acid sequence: CASSPGTVEQETQYF. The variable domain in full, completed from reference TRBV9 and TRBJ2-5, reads DSGVTQTPKHLITATGQRVTLRCSPRSGDLSVYWYQQSLDQGLQFLIQYYNGEERAKGNILERFSAQQFPDLHSELNLSSLELGDSALYFCASSPGTVEQETQYFGPGTRLLVL.

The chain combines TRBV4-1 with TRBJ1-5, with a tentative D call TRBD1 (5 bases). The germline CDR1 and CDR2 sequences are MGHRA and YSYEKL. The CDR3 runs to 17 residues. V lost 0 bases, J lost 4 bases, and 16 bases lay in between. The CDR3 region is CASSQDPGFPPNQPQHF. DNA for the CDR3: TGCGCCAGCAGCCAAGATCCAGGGTTTCCCCCTAATCAGCCCCAGCATTTT.

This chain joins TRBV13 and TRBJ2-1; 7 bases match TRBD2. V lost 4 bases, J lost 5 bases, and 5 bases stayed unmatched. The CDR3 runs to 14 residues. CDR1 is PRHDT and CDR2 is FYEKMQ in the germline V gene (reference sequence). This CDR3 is CASSSQGLNNEQFF. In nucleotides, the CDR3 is TGTGCCAGCAGCTCTCAGGGACTAAACAATGAGCAGTTCTTC.

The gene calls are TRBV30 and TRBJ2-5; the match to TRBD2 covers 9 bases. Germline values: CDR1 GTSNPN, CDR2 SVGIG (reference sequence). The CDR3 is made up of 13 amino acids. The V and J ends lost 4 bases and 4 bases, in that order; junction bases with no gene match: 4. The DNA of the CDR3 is TGTGCCTGGACGGGACTAGCCATAGAGACCCAGTACTTC. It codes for CAWTGLAIETQYF. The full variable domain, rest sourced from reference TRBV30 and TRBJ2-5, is SQTIHQWPATLVQPVGSPLSLECTVEGTSNPNLYWYRQAAGRGLQLLFYSVGIGQISSEVPQNLSASRPQDRQFILSSKKLLLSDSGFYLCAWTGLAIETQYFGPGTRLLVL.

The CDR3 here is CASSFRSGANVLTF. CDR3 DNA sequence: TGCGCCAGCAGCTTCAGGTCTGGGGCCAACGTCCTGACTTTC. The gene calls are TRBV5-1 and TRBJ2-6; D is ambiguous. Germline-derived CDR1 and CDR2 are SGHRS and YFSETQ. Between the trimmed V and J ends, which lost 2 bases and 1 base, there was a span of 4 bases. The CDR3 consists of 14 residues.

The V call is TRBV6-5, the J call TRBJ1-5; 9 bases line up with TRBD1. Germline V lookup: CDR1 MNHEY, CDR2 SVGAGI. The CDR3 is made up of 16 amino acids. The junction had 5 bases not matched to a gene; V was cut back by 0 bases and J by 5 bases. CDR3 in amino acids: CASSYSRTGAHQPQHF. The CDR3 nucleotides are TGTGCCAGCAGTTACTCAAGGACAGGGGCTCATCAGCCCCAGCATTTT.

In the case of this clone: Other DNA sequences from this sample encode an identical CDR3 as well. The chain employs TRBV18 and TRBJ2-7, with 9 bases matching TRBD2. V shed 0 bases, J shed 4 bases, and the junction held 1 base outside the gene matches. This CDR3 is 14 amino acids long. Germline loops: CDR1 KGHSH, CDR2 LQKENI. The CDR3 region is CASSPPSGSYEQYF. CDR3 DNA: TGTGCCAGCTCACCACCTAGCGGGAGTTACGAGCAGTACTTC. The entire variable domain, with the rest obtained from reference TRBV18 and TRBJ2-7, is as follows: NAGVMQNPRHLVRRRGQEARLRCSPMKGHSHVYWYRQLPEEGLKFMVYLQKENIIDESGMPKERFSAEFPKEGPSILRIQQVVRGDSAAYFCASSPPSGSYEQYFGPGTRLTVT.

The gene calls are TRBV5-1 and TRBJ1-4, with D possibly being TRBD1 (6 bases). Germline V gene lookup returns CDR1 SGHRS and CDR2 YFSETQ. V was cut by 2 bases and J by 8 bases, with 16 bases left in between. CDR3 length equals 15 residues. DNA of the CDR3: TGCGCCAGCAGCTTATTTGTCAGGGGTAGGGAAAAACTGTTTTTT. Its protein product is CASSLFVRGREKLFF.

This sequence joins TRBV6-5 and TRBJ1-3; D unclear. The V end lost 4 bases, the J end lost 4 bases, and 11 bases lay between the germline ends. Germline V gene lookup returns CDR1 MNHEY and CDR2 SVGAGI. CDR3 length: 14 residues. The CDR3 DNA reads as TGTGCCAGCAGTTCGATTATACTAGGAAACACCATATATTTT. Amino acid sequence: CASSSIILGNTIYF.

CDR3: CAISESTGTSGSQGKNEQFF. As DNA, the CDR3 is TGTGCCATCAGTGAGTCGACAGGGACTAGCGGGAGTCAGGGTAAGAATGAGCAGTTCTTC. V gene TRBV10-3 combines with J gene TRBJ2-1, with TRBD2 matching 14 bases. V was pared by 0 bases and J by 7 bases, with 14 bases of the junction left unmatched. CDR3 length: 20 residues. Germline lookup yields CDR1 ENHRY and CDR2 SYGVKD.

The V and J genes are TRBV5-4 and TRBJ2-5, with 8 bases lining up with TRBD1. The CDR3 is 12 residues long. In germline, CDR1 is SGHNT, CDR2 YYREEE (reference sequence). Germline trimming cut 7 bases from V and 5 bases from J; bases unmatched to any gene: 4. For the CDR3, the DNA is TGTGCCAGCGGGACAGGCTCGGAGACCCAGTACTTC. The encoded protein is CASGTGSETQYF.

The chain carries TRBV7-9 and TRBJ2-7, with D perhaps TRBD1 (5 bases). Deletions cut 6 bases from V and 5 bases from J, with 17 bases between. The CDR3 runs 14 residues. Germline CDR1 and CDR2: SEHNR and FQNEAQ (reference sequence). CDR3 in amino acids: CASRLMMEGDEQYF. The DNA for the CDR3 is TGTGCCAGCAGGCTTATGATGGAAGGGGACGAGCAGTACTTC.

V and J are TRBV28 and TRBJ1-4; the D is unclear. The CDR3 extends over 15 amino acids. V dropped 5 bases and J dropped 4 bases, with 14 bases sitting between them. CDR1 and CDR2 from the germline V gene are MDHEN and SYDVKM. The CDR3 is CASSPPPVFNEKLFF. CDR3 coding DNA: TGTGCCAGCAGTCCCCCCCCGGTTTTTAATGAAAAACTGTTTTTT.

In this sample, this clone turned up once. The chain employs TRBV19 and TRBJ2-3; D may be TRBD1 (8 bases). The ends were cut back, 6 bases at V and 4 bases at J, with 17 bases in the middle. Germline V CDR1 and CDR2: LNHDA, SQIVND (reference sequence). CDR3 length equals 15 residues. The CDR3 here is CASSPDREGPDTQYF. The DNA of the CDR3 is TGTGCCAGTAGCCCGGACAGGGAGGGTCCAGATACGCAGTATTTT.

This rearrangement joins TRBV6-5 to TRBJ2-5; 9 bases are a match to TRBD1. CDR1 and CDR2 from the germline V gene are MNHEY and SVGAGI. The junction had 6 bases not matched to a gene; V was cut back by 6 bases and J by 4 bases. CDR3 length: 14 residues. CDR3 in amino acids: CASSLQGARETQYF. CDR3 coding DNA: TGTGCCAGCAGCCTACAGGGGGCAAGAGAGACCCAGTACTTC.

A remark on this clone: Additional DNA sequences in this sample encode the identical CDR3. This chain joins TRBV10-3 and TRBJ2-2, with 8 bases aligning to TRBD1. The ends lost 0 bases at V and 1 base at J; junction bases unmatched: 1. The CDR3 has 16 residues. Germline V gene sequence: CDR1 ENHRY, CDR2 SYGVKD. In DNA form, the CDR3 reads TGTGCCATCAGTGAGTCGGGACAGGTGAACACCGGGGAGCTGTTTTTT. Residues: CAISESGQVNTGELFF.